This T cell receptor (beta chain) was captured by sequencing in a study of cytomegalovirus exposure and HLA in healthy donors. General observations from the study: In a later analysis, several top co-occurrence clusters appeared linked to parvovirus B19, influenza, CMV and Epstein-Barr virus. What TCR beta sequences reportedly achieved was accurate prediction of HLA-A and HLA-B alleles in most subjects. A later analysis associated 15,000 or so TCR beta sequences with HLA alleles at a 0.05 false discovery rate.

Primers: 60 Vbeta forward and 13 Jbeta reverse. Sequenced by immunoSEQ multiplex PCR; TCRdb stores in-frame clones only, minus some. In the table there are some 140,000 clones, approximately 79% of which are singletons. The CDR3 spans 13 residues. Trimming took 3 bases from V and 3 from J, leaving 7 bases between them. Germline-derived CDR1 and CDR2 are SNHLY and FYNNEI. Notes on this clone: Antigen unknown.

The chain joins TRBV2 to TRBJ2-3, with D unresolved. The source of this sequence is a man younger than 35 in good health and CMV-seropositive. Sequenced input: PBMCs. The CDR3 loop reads CASSELDTDTQYF. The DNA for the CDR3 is TGTGCCAGCAGTGAGCTAGATACAGATACGCAGTATTTT.